This TCR beta chain was recorded in a study of cytotoxic CD8 clonotypes in ibrutinib-treated CLL. The method was immunoSEQ multiplex PCR; TCRdb's version includes in-frame clones alone and lacks a portion of them. The sample yields 200,000 to 250,000 clones, roughly three quarters seen once. Study conclusions and caveats: Public clonotypes, found uncommonly, either contracted or stayed stable on treatment.

On this clone itself: Its specificity is not known.

The receptor was derived from a human donor with chronic lymphocytic leukemia. The source material was PBMCs, sampled after 12 months of ibrutinib treatment.

The CDR3 loop reads CASSQGTGGGNTIYF. The CDR3 bases are TGCGCCAGCAGCCAAGGGACAGGGGGGGGAAACACCATATATTTT. The chain couples TRBV4-3 to TRBJ1-3, with TRBD1 matching 10 bases. The germline V gene has CDR1 LGHNA and CDR2 YSLEER. The CDR3 has 15 amino acids. With V trimmed by 1 base and J by 4 bases, 1 base remained unmatched.